One sample yielded the 3 T cell receptor beta chains listed below, sequenced in a study of shared clonotypes between healthy human individuals. Using immunoSEQ multiplex PCR, the repertoire was profiled, and TCRdb retains in-frame clones only, with some absent. The table lists about 2.4 million clones, approximately 92% of them singletons. Material: naive CD4+ T cells sorted from blood. Subset meaning: CD45RA+ positively selected. The receptors were gathered from a man aged 18 to 29 in good health.

With regard to this clone: The sample has other DNA sequences that encode this CDR3 too. The chain joins TRBV7-2 to TRBJ2-2, with D uncertain. Per the germline V gene, CDR1 is SGHTA and CDR2 is FQGNSA. The CDR3 is made up of 12 amino acids. Trimming left V 5 bases short and J 3 bases short, with 4 bases between. The CDR3 DNA is TGTGCCAGCAGCAGAGACACCGGGGAGCTGTTTTTT. Translated: CASSRDTGELFF.

V is TRBV11-2 and J is TRBJ1-4; 7 bases align to TRBD1. V lost 4 bases to trimming and J lost 3 bases; unmatched junction nucleotides: 8. In germline, CDR1 is SGHAT, CDR2 FQNNGV. CDR3 length equals 16 residues. DNA for the CDR3: TGTGCCAGCAGCTCCAGACAGGGTTGGGCTAATGAAAAACTGTTTTTT. Residues: CASSSRQGWANEKLFF.

This clone has a single count. The rearrangement joins TRBV18 to TRBJ2-6, with 8 bases fitting TRBD1. The CDR3 extends over 17 amino acids. The germline V gene encodes CDR1 KGHSH and CDR2 LQKENI. J lost 3 bases, V lost 2 bases, and 6 bases had no gene match. The CDR3 bases are TGTGCCAGCTCACCAGCGGGACAGGTCTTTGGGGCCAACGTCCTGACTTTC. Translating it yields CASSPAGQVFGANVLTF.